Presented here are 32 T cell receptor beta chains from one specimen sequenced in a study of cytomegalovirus exposure and HLA in healthy donors. The primer mix had 60 Vbeta and 13 Jbeta primers. Some clones are missing from TCRdb's copy, which holds only in-frame ones; the method was immunoSEQ multiplex PCR. The repertoire holds about 130,000 clones, with roughly 78% as singletons. The sequencing input was PBMCs. The source of these receptors is a man aged 45 to 65 in good health and CMV-seropositive.

This clone was picked up many times. The V call is TRBV25-1, the J call TRBJ1-2; D is ambiguous. This CDR3 has 12 amino acids. The germline V and J ends were trimmed by 5 bases and 2 bases, with 6 bases remaining between them. Germline CDR1 is MGHDK and CDR2 is SYGVNS. CDR3 sequence reads: CASSLQNYGYTF. The DNA for the CDR3 is TGTGCCAGCAGTTTACAGAACTATGGCTACACCTTC.

This chain links TRBV7-9 with TRBJ2-1; 14 positions match TRBD2. The V gene end was trimmed by 4 bases and the J gene end by 10 bases; junction bases not matched to a gene: 3. Per the germline V gene, CDR1 is SEHNR and CDR2 is FQNEAQ (reference sequence). The CDR3 runs 14 residues. DNA of the CDR3: TGTGCCAGCAGCTCGGGACTAGCGGGGGAAGAGCAGTTCTTC. As protein: CASSSGLAGEEQFF.

This clone was counted a few times. V and J are TRBV5-1 and TRBJ1-5; unclear D gene. V shed 4 bases and J shed 2 bases, with 19 bases lying between them. The germline V gene encodes CDR1 SGHRS and CDR2 YFSETQ. The CDR3 consists of 17 residues. The CDR3 region is CASSPDGGDKGNQPQHF. CDR3 coding DNA: TGCGCCAGCAGCCCGGACGGCGGGGATAAGGGCAATCAGCCCCAGCATTTT.

The chain carries TRBV2 and TRBJ2-6; a possible D gene is TRBD2 (5 bases). Trimming pared 3 bases from V and 0 bases from J, leaving 6 bases between. This CDR3 region has 15 residues. Germline CDR1 reads SNHLY; CDR2 reads FYNNEI. The CDR3 spells CASSERVSGANVLTF. The CDR3 DNA reads as TGTGCCAGCAGTGAGCGGGTCTCTGGGGCCAACGTCCTGACTTTC. The whole variable domain, filled in from reference TRBV2 and TRBJ2-6, reads EPEVTQTPSHQVTQMGQEVILRCVPISNHLYFYWYRQILGQKVEFLVSFYNNEISEKSEIFDDQFSVERPDGSNFTLKIRSTKLEDSAMYFCASSERVSGANVLTFGAGSRLTVL.

The genes are TRBV4-3 and TRBJ2-7; 9 bases align to TRBD1. Trimming cost V 0 bases and J 3 bases; bases outside gene matches: 9. CDR3 size: 17 residues. Germline CDR1 LGHNA, CDR2 YSLEER. The CDR3 protein is CASSQDAVGTGFYEQYF. The CDR3 region has the DNA TGCGCCAGCAGCCAAGATGCGGTCGGGACAGGGTTCTACGAGCAGTACTTC.

The CDR3 region has the DNA TGTGCCAGCAGTCTATGGTTAGGGGACACTACCTACGAGCAGTACTTC. It specifies CASSLWLGDTTYEQYF. This chain joins TRBV27 and TRBJ2-7; D might be TRBD1 (6 bases). This CDR3 spans 16 amino acids. Germline CDR1 reads MNHEY; CDR2 reads SMNVEV (reference sequence). V lost 5 bases and J 2 bases, leaving 19 bases between the germline ends.

The gene calls are TRBV2 and TRBJ2-5, with 8 bases fitting TRBD2. Germline assignment: CDR1 SNHLY and CDR2 FYNNEI. The CDR3 consists of 14 residues. J was trimmed by 3 bases and V by 8 bases; bases with no gene match: 8. As DNA, the CDR3 is TGTGCCAGCTTCCCCAGCGGGAGAAAAGAGACCCAGTACTTC. Its translation: CASFPSGRKETQYF.

Regarding this clone: A junction end diverges from the germline sequence, so it may reflect a read error. The sample holds other DNA sequences that translate to the same CDR3. The rearrangement joins TRBV27 to TRBJ2-7; 9 nucleotides align to TRBD2. Germline-derived CDR1 and CDR2 are MNHEY and SMNVEV (reference sequence). The CDR3 extends over 17 amino acids. This CDR3 is CASSLPSLAGSSYEQYF. CDR3 in DNA: TGTGCCAGTAGTTTACCCTCGCTAGCGGGGAGCTCCTACGAGCAGTACTTC.

The V call is TRBV5-4, the J call TRBJ1-1; 11 bases agree with TRBD1. The CDR3 runs to 16 residues. CDR1 SGHNT and CDR2 YYREEE come from the germline V gene (reference sequence). V lost 6 bases and J lost 0; bases outside the gene matches: 7. In DNA, the CDR3 is TGTGCCAGCACCATGGGACAGGGGGGAGTGAACACTGAAGCTTTCTTT. This gives the protein CASTMGQGGVNTEAFF. Drawing the rest from reference TRBV5-4 and TRBJ1-1, the complete variable domain is ETGVTQSPTHLIKTRGQQVTLRCSSQSGHNTVSWYQQALGQGPQFIFQYYREEENGRGNFPPRFSGLQFPNYSSELNVNALELDDSALYLCASTMGQGGVNTEAFFGQGTRLTVV.

Only one count was recorded for this clone. The J gene is TRBJ2-4, the V gene TRBV6-1, with D unclear. Trimming pared 3 bases from V and 1 base from J, leaving 16 bases between. The CDR3 runs 17 residues. CDR1 and CDR2 (germline): MNHNS, SASEGT. CDR3 coding DNA: TGTGCCAGCAGTGACCCGTCCAATATTCGGGCCAAAAACATTCAGTACTTC. This gives the protein CASSDPSNIRAKNIQYF.

With respect to this clone: The germline gene is not matched at one end of the junction; a read error may be the cause. The chain carries TRBV7-7 and TRBJ2-1; possibly TRBD2 for D (5 bases). Per the germline V gene, CDR1 is SSHAT and CDR2 is FNYEAQ (reference sequence). The CDR3 covers 13 residues. For the CDR3, the DNA is TGTGCTAGCAGCTTAGACTACCGAAATGAGCAGTTCTTC. Amino acids: CASSLDYRNEQFF. Together with reference TRBV7-7 and TRBJ2-1, the CDR3 gives the full variable domain: GAGVSQSPRYKVTKRGQDVTLRCDPISSHATLYWYQQALGQGPEFLTYFNYEAQPDKSGLPSDRFSAERPEGSISTLTIQRTEQRDSAMYRCASSLDYRNEQFFGPGTRLTVL.

V is TRBV5-1 and J is TRBJ1-2, with 8 nucleotides matching TRBD1. With V trimmed by 4 bases and J by 0 bases, 2 bases remained unmatched. The CDR3 length is 14 residues. Germline assignment: CDR1 SGHRS and CDR2 YFSETQ. The CDR3 region has the DNA TGCGCCAGCAGCCAGGACAGGGCTAACTATGGCTACACCTTC. This encodes CASSQDRANYGYTF.

This clone is medium-sized by share. This chain connects TRBV6-4 to TRBJ2-1; 9 nucleotides align to TRBD1. After removal of 3 bases from V and 4 bases from J, the junction contained 4 bases not matched to a gene. This CDR3 has 15 amino acids. Germline loops: CDR1 MRHNA, CDR2 SNTAGT. This CDR3 reads CASSERTGDYNEQFF. The CDR3 region has the DNA TGTGCCAGCAGTGAAAGGACAGGGGATTACAATGAGCAGTTCTTC.

Of note for this clone: The same CDR3 also results from other DNA sequences found in this sample. The rearrangement joins TRBV6-5 to TRBJ1-2; D is possibly TRBD1 (5 bases). Trimming took 0 bases from V and 4 from J, leaving 9 bases between them. From germline, CDR1 is MNHEY and CDR2 SVGAGI. There are 14 residues in the CDR3. CDR3 protein: CASSYSFQGYGYTF. The CDR3 bases are TGTGCCAGCAGTTACTCTTTTCAGGGCTATGGCTACACCTTC.

The genes are TRBV18 and TRBJ2-2, with D possibly matching TRBD1 (5 bases). Germline V gene lookup returns CDR1 KGHSH and CDR2 LQKENI. This CDR3 has 16 amino acids. Trimming shortened V by 6 bases and J by 0 bases, and 14 bases separated the two germline ends. CDR3 loop: CASSLTAPSNTGELFF. The CDR3 bases are TGTGCCAGCTCGCTGACAGCACCCTCGAACACCGGGGAGCTGTTTTTT.

This clone was seen only a few times. The chain uses TRBV27 and TRBJ2-7; 9 bases fit TRBD2. This CDR3 region has 14 residues. V lost 5 bases to trimming and J lost 4 bases; unmatched junction nucleotides: 6. Germline CDR1 is MNHEY and CDR2 is SMNVEV (reference sequence). The CDR3 DNA sequence: TGTGCCAGCAGTATTAGCGGGAGTGTTTACGAGCAGTACTTC. Encoded protein: CASSISGSVYEQYF.

The gene calls are TRBV11-2 and TRBJ1-1, with no clear D. Deletions cut 7 bases from V and 1 base from J, with 13 bases between. The length of the CDR3 is 14 residues. Germline V CDR1 and CDR2: SGHAT, FQNNGV. The CDR3 sequence: CASTTDPGNTEAFF. The CDR3 coding sequence is TGTGCCAGCACCACCGATCCAGGGAACACTGAAGCTTTCTTT.

This clone was found a few times. The V gene is TRBV10-3, the J gene TRBJ2-7; a weak D match, TRBD2 (5 bases). The CDR3 contains 14 residues. Germline CDR1 ENHRY, CDR2 SYGVKD. V dropped 2 bases and J dropped 0 bases, with 8 bases sitting between them. The DNA of the CDR3 is TGTGCCATCAGTGAGATTGACTACTCCTACGAGCAGTACTTC. Protein: CAISEIDYSYEQYF.

J is TRBJ1-1 and V is TRBV5-1; 8 nucleotides match TRBD1. V lost 4 bases and J lost 1; bases outside the gene matches: 9. The CDR3 sequence is 16 residues long. The germline gives CDR1 SGHRS, CDR2 YFSETQ. The CDR3 region has the DNA TGCGCCAGCAGCCTGGGTTCGACAGGGGCGAACACTGAAGCTTTCTTT. Protein product: CASSLGSTGANTEAFF.

The rearrangement uses TRBV5-1 and TRBJ1-1; D call uncertain. CDR3 size: 14 residues. V was trimmed by 1 base and J by 0 bases, leaving 7 bases between them. The germline CDR1 and CDR2 sequences are SGHRS and YFSETQ. The CDR3 DNA follows: TGCGCCAGCAGCTTGACCCTATTGAACACTGAAGCTTTCTTT. Amino acids: CASSLTLLNTEAFF.

The chain uses TRBV5-1 and TRBJ1-2, with a tentative D call TRBD1 (5 bases). The CDR3 runs to 13 residues. Trimming took off 7 bases at V and 6 bases at J, with 16 bases between the two ends. Looked up from germline, CDR1 is SGHRS and CDR2 is YFSETQ. This CDR3 is CASHRGGWDGYTF. The CDR3, as DNA: TGCGCCAGCCACCGGGGGGGTTGGGATGGCTACACCTTC.

This chain connects TRBV11-3 to TRBJ2-1; TRBD1 matches at 8 bases. This CDR3 region has 12 residues. V gave up 7 bases and J gave up 9 bases; unmatched junction bases: 5. CDR1 and CDR2 (germline): SGHNT, YENEEA. The CDR3 DNA follows: TGTGCCAGCAACCAGGGGGCCGGTGAGCAGTTCTTC. It codes for CASNQGAGEQFF.

The gene calls are TRBV10-3 and TRBJ1-6; possible D gene TRBD1, 5 bases. Germline V gene sequence: CDR1 ENHRY, CDR2 SYGVKD. V lost 0 bases and J 6 bases, leaving 9 bases between the germline ends. This CDR3 comprises 15 residues. CDR3 residues: CAISESEGSNSPLHF. CDR3 nucleotide sequence: TGTGCCATCAGTGAGTCGGAGGGGAGTAATTCACCCCTCCACTTT.

The chain is built from TRBV6-6 and TRBJ1-5; unclear D gene. Germline V lookup: CDR1 MNHNY, CDR2 SVGAGI (reference sequence). There are 13 residues in the CDR3. V lost 6 bases and J lost 4, with 10 bases in between. CDR3 bases: TGTGCCAGCAGGGTCAGCGTAAATCAGCCCCAGCATTTT. It specifies CASRVSVNQPQHF.

The gene calls are TRBV15 and TRBJ1-2; D is undetermined. CDR1 and CDR2 (germline): LNHNV, YYDKDF (reference sequence). Trimming left V 9 bases short and J 7 bases short, with 21 bases between. The CDR3 is 14 amino acids. CDR3 bases: TGTGCCACTTCAACTTCGCTGGGAGGGCCTGGCTACACCTTC. It translates to CATSTSLGGPGYTF.

This chain uses TRBV5-1 with TRBJ2-7; 11 nucleotides match TRBD1. Germline V gene lookup returns CDR1 SGHRS and CDR2 YFSETQ. V lost 0 bases to trimming and J lost 6 bases; unmatched junction nucleotides: 2. This CDR3 is built from 14 residues. DNA of the CDR3: TGCGCCAGCAGCTTGGCGGGACAGGGGGGCGAGCAGTACTTC. Translating it yields CASSLAGQGGEQYF. Based on the CDR3 plus reference TRBV5-1 and TRBJ2-7, the full variable domain is KAGVTQTPRYLIKTRGQQVTLSCSPISGHRSVSWYQQTPGQGLQFLFEYFSETQRNKGNFPGRFSGRQFSNSRSEMNVSTLELGDSALYLCASSLAGQGGEQYFGPGTRLTVT.

The table lists this clone with a count of one. This chain uses TRBV19 with TRBJ2-5, with 8 bases aligning to TRBD2. Trimming cost V 6 bases and J 3 bases; bases outside gene matches: 18. CDR1 and CDR2 from the germline V gene are LNHDA and SQIVND (reference sequence). This CDR3 is built from 18 residues. The CDR3 sequence is CASSSDRTSLGREETQYF. The CDR3 nucleotides are TGTGCCAGTAGCTCCGATCGGACTAGCCTAGGGCGGGAAGAGACCCAGTACTTC.

The J gene is TRBJ1-5, the V gene TRBV25-1; 8 bases agree with TRBD1. Germline-derived CDR1 and CDR2 are MGHDK and SYGVNS. This CDR3 comprises 14 residues. Unmatched junction bases numbered 3, after V lost 2 bases and J lost 6 bases. CDR3 nucleotides: TGTGCCAGCAGTGAAGGACAGGGTCGTCAGCCCCAGCATTTT. It translates to CASSEGQGRQPQHF.

The chain couples TRBV6-1 to TRBJ1-2; 9 bases map to TRBD1. Germline trimming cut 7 bases from V and 5 bases from J; bases unmatched to any gene: 2. The CDR3 consists of 12 residues. Germline CDR1 MNHNS, CDR2 SASEGT. The CDR3 DNA follows: TGTGCCAGCACAGACAGGGGGTATGGCTACACCTTC. Translated: CASTDRGYGYTF.

This chain links TRBV6-5 with TRBJ1-4, with D possibly being TRBD1 (5 bases). The V end was cut by 5 bases, the J end by 11 bases, with 15 bases between. Germline CDR1 reads MNHEY; CDR2 reads SVGAGI. The length of the CDR3 is 13 residues. DNA of the CDR3: TGTGCCAGCAGTGAAGACAGCTTGGGGAAACTGTTTTTT. Protein product: CASSEDSLGKLFF.

The J gene is TRBJ1-2, the V gene TRBV18; 9 bases map to TRBD1. With 6 bases clipped from V and 3 bases from J, the junction kept 8 bases outside the gene matches. This CDR3 has 15 amino acids. CDR1 is KGHSH, CDR2 LQKENI, per germline. In DNA, the CDR3 is TGTGCCAGCTCTCCGGCCCGGACAGGGGACTATGGCTACACCTTC. This encodes CASSPARTGDYGYTF. The full variable domain, completed using reference TRBV18 and TRBJ1-2, is NAGVMQNPRHLVRRRGQEARLRCSPMKGHSHVYWYRQLPEEGLKFMVYLQKENIIDESGMPKERFSAEFPKEGPSILRIQQVVRGDSAAYFCASSPARTGDYGYTFGSGTRLTVV.

To note about this clone: A much larger clone sits a single nucleotide away, making a read error possible. The chain couples TRBV28 to TRBJ1-2, with no clear D. The germline V gene encodes CDR1 MDHEN and CDR2 SYDVKM. The CDR3 has 12 residues. The ends were cut back, 2 bases at V and 2 bases at J, with 3 bases in the middle. The CDR3 region is CASSLRNYGYTF. The CDR3 DNA is TGTGCCAGCAGTTTACGGAACTATGGCTACACCTTC.